This TCR beta chain was sequenced during a study of cytomegalovirus exposure and HLA in healthy donors. Across the study: Around 80 million unique TCR sequences came from HLA-typed donors in an early release. The study's findings and limits: About 87% or about 30% of the time was how often most TCR beta V segments were productive, according to an earlier analysis. Among the sequence variants, a highly shared cluster was likely an artifact of sequencing. Researchers reported that a few CMV-associated chains were confirmed in vitro as CMV antigen-specific.

Details on this clone: Its antigen is undetermined.

Primers: 60 Vbeta forward and 13 Jbeta reverse. TCRdb's table, derived via immunoSEQ multiplex PCR, lists solely in-frame clones and lacks some. The sample has hundreds of thousands of clones; around 70% are singletons. Source material: PBMCs. The TCR comes from a man aged 40-49 years in good health and CMV-seropositive.

The CDR3 sequence is CSARQTTGDTQYF. The CDR3 DNA reads as TGCAGCGCGAGGCAGACGACAGGAGACACCCAGTACTTC. The chain carries TRBV29-1 and TRBJ2-5, with D perhaps TRBD1 (6 bases). V shed 7 bases and J shed 8 bases, with 20 bases lying between them. The CDR3 is 13 residues long. The V gene's germline CDR1 is SQVTM and CDR2 ANQGSEA.